The T cell receptor (beta chain) under discussion was sequenced for a study of CD8 T cells in ankylosing spondylitis (dated by TCRdb to 2015 to 2018). Some background on the complete study: The study profiled T cell receptor beta repertoires in healthy donors and ankylosing spondylitis patients to find disease-linked TCR variants. The whole study cohort included some 100 healthy donors and 20 to 25 ankylosing spondylitis patients. Peripheral blood was sampled, and synovial fluid was also collected from ankylosing spondylitis patients.

What the authors observed across the whole study: Some motif variants were previously reported in synovial fluid and blood of reactive arthritis patients, suggesting common disease-initiation mechanisms. The disease-linked clones were reported as significantly enriched in matched synovial fluid samples from ankylosing spondylitis patients. Blood from ankylosing spondylitis patients appeared to be characterized by a TCR beta motif composed of several highly homologous amino acid variants. The disease-linked clones showed a CD8+ phenotype and occurred at relatively low frequencies in peripheral blood.

This sample was sequenced with an Illumina HiSeq 2500. Quantitative 5'-RACE with molecular barcodes was used to prepare TCR beta libraries. The published analysis was carried out like this. To identify disease-linked TCR variants, a new computational method was used, one built on a probabilistic model of VDJ rearrangement. TCRdb redid the processing of the public reads, applying fastp at Q25 and MiXCR, and retained in-frame beta chains. CDR3 protein sequences are deduplicated, and each keeps its most common genes and DNA. None of the V and J calls come from the authors' own analysis; TCRdb made them. In all, the sample holds 85,000 to 100,000 distinct CDR3 sequences, and 7.5% to 9% of those were seen once. The leading ten clones occupy approximately 4.8% of the sample. From its cysteine to its phenylalanine, the CDR3 spans 14 amino acids. Of the read, only the CDR3 DNA is kept; its 42 bases are in frame from base 1. Trimming costs V 3 bases and J 6 bases, and their ends lie 12 bases apart.

As to this clonotype: Its cognate antigen has yet to be identified. The record has no base qualities; no much larger clone is one base away.

The source of this sequence is a male donor with ankylosing spondylitis or in good health (not recorded which). Sequencing was carried out using blood, either unsorted or a sorted T cell fraction (not recorded which). The V and J segments used are TRBV12-3 or TRBV12-4 and TRBJ1-5; D gene: possibly TRBD1, on 5 matching bases. The nucleotide sequence is given as TGTGCCAGCAGTTTCCAGGGTTATAGTCAGCCCCAGCATTTT. Its protein is CASSFQGYSQPQHF.